This is a list of T cell receptor beta chains from one sample in a study of T cell responses to AZD1222 COVID-19 vaccine. Profiling relied on immunoSEQ multiplex PCR, and the TCRdb table lists in-frame clones only, not all of them. This sample's table reports 150,000 or so clones. Sequenced: peripheral blood. The receptors derive from an adult in good health. Both conserved end residues are part of each CDR3. The order of the fields is V gene, D gene, J gene, CDR3 DNA, CDR3 protein. The D gene is left open where the match is weak.

TRBV20-1,TRBD2,TRBJ2-3,TGCAGTGCCCGGACGGGACTAGCCCACTATTTT,CSARTGLAHYF
TRBV7-3,-,TRBJ1-1,TGTGCCAGCAGCTTAGGGTCGTCGAACACTGAAGCTTTCTTT,CASSLGSSNTEAFF
TRBV7-2,-,TRBJ1-2,TGTGCCAGCAGCTTATCGGGGGATGTTGTGGATACTGGTGTGGGCTACACCTTC,CASSLSGDVVDTGVGYTF
TRBV4-1,TRBD1,TRBJ1-1,TGCGCCAGCAGCCTTATCCTAGGGACAGGGGGCTTTCGGACTGAAGCTTTCTTT,CASSLILGTGGFRTEAFF
TRBV5-1,TRBD1,TRBJ2-6,TGCGCCAGCAGCTTGGGACAGGGCATCTCTGGGGCCAACGTCCTGACTTTC,CASSLGQGISGANVLTF
TRBV2,TRBD1,TRBJ1-4,TGTGCCAGCAGTGCCCTGGGACAGGCGGGGAATGAAAAACTGTTTTTT,CASSALGQAGNEKLFF
TRBV15,-,TRBJ1-6,TGTGCCACCAGCAGATTTCAGGGCTCCTATAATTCACCCCTCCACTTT,CATSRFQGSYNSPLHF
TRBV6-1,TRBD1,TRBJ1-6,TGTGCCAGCAGTGAAGCCGGGACAGGGGCAGGGTCACCCCTCCACTTT,CASSEAGTGAGSPLHF
TRBV6-6,-,TRBJ1-2,TGTGCCAGCAGTTATGTGGGCCGCCCTAACTATGGCTACACCTTC,CASSYVGRPNYGYTF
TRBV7-8,TRBD1,TRBJ2-3,TGTGCCAGCAGCCCCCTTGCCTGGGGACAGCACACAGATACGCAGTATTTT,CASSPLAWGQHTDTQYF
TRBV7-6,TRBD2,TRBJ2-3,TGTGCCAGCAGCCCTCGTCCTAGCGGGGGCCCAGATACGCAGTATTTT,CASSPRPSGGPDTQYF
TRBV19,-,TRBJ2-7,TGTGCCAGTTCGGGTCAGGGGGGAAGCTCCTACGAGCAGTACTTC,CASSGQGGSSYEQYF
TRBV6-2/TRBV6-3,-,TRBJ1-5,TGTGCCAGCAGCCGGGACAATAGCAATCAGCCCCAGCATTTT,CASSRDNSNQPQHF
TRBV5-4,TRBD1,TRBJ1-4,TGTGCCAGCAGAACTGACAGGGGTAATGAAAAACTGTTTTTT,CASRTDRGNEKLFF
TRBV12-5,-,TRBJ2-7,TGTGCTAGTGGTTTCGACCCTGGCTCCTACGAGCAGTACTTC,CASGFDPGSYEQYF
TRBV16,-,TRBJ1-4,TGTGCCAGCAGCCTCAGAGTAGGAGGTAATGAAAAACTGTTTTTT,CASSLRVGGNEKLFF
TRBV6-5,TRBD2,TRBJ2-3,TGTGCCAGCAGTCGGAGCGGGGGGGGCACAGATACGCAGTATTTT,CASSRSGGGTDTQYF
TRBV25-1,-,TRBJ1-2,TGTGCCAGCAGTGAATGGGGAAGAGGCTACACCTTC,CASSEWGRGYTF
TRBV4-1,-,TRBJ1-5,TGCGCCAGCAGCCCCCTCCTAGGGTTGGGCAATCAGCCCCAGCATTTT,CASSPLLGLGNQPQHF
TRBV20-1,-,TRBJ2-5,TGCAGTGCTAGTTTTCGGGGGGCCCAAGAGACCCAGTACTTC,CSASFRGAQETQYF
TRBV5-5,-,TRBJ1-5,TGTGCCAGCAGCGGCGGGACATATAGCAATCAGCCCCAGCATTTT,CASSGGTYSNQPQHF
TRBV7-9,TRBD2,TRBJ2-3,TGTGCCAGCAGCTTAGGGCTAGCGGGAGATACGCAGTATTTT,CASSLGLAGDTQYF
TRBV7-2,-,TRBJ2-2,TGTGCCAGCAGCCTCCGGAGTGTCGGGGGCATGAACACCGGGGAGCTGTTTTTT,CASSLRSVGGMNTGELFF
TRBV2,TRBD2,TRBJ2-3,TGTGCCAGCAGTACTAGCGGACGCACAGATACGCAGTATTTT,CASSTSGRTDTQYF
TRBV4-3,TRBD1,TRBJ2-1,TGCGCCAGCAGCCAAGAACGGGACAGGGTATGGAATGAGCAGTTCTTC,CASSQERDRVWNEQFF
TRBV18,TRBD1,TRBJ1-1,TGTGCCAGCTCACCCGACAGGGTGAACACTGAAGCTTTCTTT,CASSPDRVNTEAFF